This T cell receptor (beta chain) derives from a study of vaccination effects on CD4 cells after COVID-19. The method was immunoSEQ multiplex PCR; TCRdb's version includes in-frame clones alone and lacks a portion of them. The table includes tens of thousands of clones, around 75% detected once. A note on this clone: Antigen specificity is unknown.

Expansion with viral peptide pools was applied to antigen-specific CD4+ T cells by the ViraFEST assay prior to sequencing. CD4+ T cells were isolated after about nine days of culture. Germline assignment: CDR1 SGHTA and CDR2 FQGTGA. The V end was cut by 2 bases, the J end by 0 bases, with 8 bases between. The CDR3 contains 15 residues. The sequence derives from a human donor who received a COVID-19 vaccine. Sequences were derived from CD4+ T cells from PBMCs cultured with HCoV-229E spike peptides, sampled before COVID-19 vaccination. The chain links TRBV7-3 to TRBJ1-3, with D possibly being TRBD1 (6 bases). The CDR3 sequence: CASSLGDNSGNTIYF. The CDR3 nucleotides read TGTGCCAGCAGCTTAGGGGACAACTCTGGAAACACCATATATTTT.